This T cell receptor beta chain was sequenced in a study of cytomegalovirus exposure and HLA in healthy donors. Researchers ran the PCR with 60 Vbeta and 13 Jbeta primers. Assay used: immunoSEQ multiplex PCR; TCRdb lists only in-frame clones, some missing. The sample lists more than 95,000 clones, approximately 78% occurring once. This clone was seen only a few times. This CDR3 contains 17 residues. The germline CDR1 and CDR2 sequences are KGHSH and LQKENI. J was trimmed by 0 bases and V by 3 bases; bases with no gene match: 2. This chain connects TRBV18 to TRBJ2-6; 10 bases are a match to TRBD1. The sample consisted of PBMCs. The clonotype was recovered from a man in his forties in good health and CMV-seronegative. The CDR3 DNA sequence: TGTGCCAGCTCACCGTGGGACAGGGGCTCTGGGGCCAACGTCCTGACTTTC. Translation gives CASSPWDRGSGANVLTF. The full variable domain, in which reference TRBV18 and TRBJ2-6 provide the parts outside the CDR3, is NAGVMQNPRHLVRRRGQEARLRCSPMKGHSHVYWYRQLPEEGLKFMVYLQKENIIDESGMPKERFSAEFPKEGPSILRIQQVVRGDSAAYFCASSPWDRGSGANVLTFGAGSRLTVL.